This is a list of T cell receptor beta chains from one sample in a study of T cells in localized non-small cell lung cancer. The data were produced by immunoSEQ multiplex PCR, yet TCRdb's version contains in-frame clones alone and is incomplete. This table has tens of thousands of clones, approximately 89% appearing once. The source was peripheral blood mononuclear cells, collected before any cancer treatment. These TCRs come from a female donor older than 55 with stage II lung adenocarcinoma. The CDR3 runs from the conserved cysteine through the conserved F or W. The order of the fields is J gene, V gene, D gene, clone size, CDR3 DNA, CDR3 protein. The D gene is left open where the match is weak. Only some rows state a clone size, as once, few, many or a class for expanded clones.

TRBJ2-1 TRBV10-2 TRBD2 . TGCGCCACCCTGGCAGCGGGACTTCCCTACAATGAGCAGTTCTTC CATLAAGLPYNEQFF
TRBJ2-3 TRBV7-2 . . TGTGCCAGCACCAGCGGTTTCACAGATACGCAGTATTTT CASTSGFTDTQYF
TRBJ1-4 TRBV30 TRBD1 . TGTGCCTGGAGCCTCGCAGGGGGCTACGAAAAACTGTTTTTT CAWSLAGGYEKLFF
TRBJ2-7 TRBV6-5 . . TGTGCCAGCAGTTACCCCAGAGGGGATTTCTACGAGCAGTACTTC CASSYPRGDFYEQYF
TRBJ2-1 TRBV9 . . TGTGCCAGCAGTTCGCTTGGGGGGGCCCCCTACAATGAGCAGTTCTTC CASSSLGGAPYNEQFF
TRBJ2-7 TRBV11-2 . . TGTGCCAGCAGCTTAAGTGGGTCCGGGAGCGAGCAGTACTTC CASSLSGSGSEQYF
TRBJ2-7 TRBV21-1 . once TGTGCCAGCAGCAAAACCGGGACAGGGGAGTGTCACGAGCAGTACTTC CASSKTGTGECHEQYF
TRBJ2-1 TRBV7-7 TRBD2 . TGTGCCAGCAGCCTCGGACTAGCGGGGGCATACAATGAGCAGTTCTTC CASSLGLAGAYNEQFF
TRBJ2-7 TRBV11-3 . . TGTGCCAGCAGCTTAGGGAGAATGGACGAGCAGTACTTC CASSLGRMDEQYF
TRBJ2-2 TRBV4-3 TRBD2 . TGCGCCAGCAGCCAGAGGTCAAGCGGGAGGGCCGGGGAGCTGTTTTTT CASSQRSSGRAGELFF
TRBJ2-7 TRBV30 . . TGTGCCTGGAGTGTAAAAGGGGCACACTACGAGCAGTACTTC CAWSVKGAHYEQYF
TRBJ1-1 TRBV27 . . TGTGCCAGCAGTTTACTGGGGAACACTGAAGCTTTCTTT CASSLLGNTEAFF
TRBJ1-1 TRBV5-5 TRBD1 . TGTGCCAGCAGCTTGCAACAGGACAGGGACACTGAAGCTTTCTTT CASSLQQDRDTEAFF
TRBJ2-7 TRBV30 . . TGTGCCTGGAGGGCAGGGGCGGGTTTCTACGAGCAGTACTTC CAWRAGAGFYEQYF
TRBJ2-7 TRBV14 . . TGTGCCAGCAGCCAAGGTCCAGGGCCCTACGAGCAGTACTTC CASSQGPGPYEQYF
TRBJ2-1 TRBV7-9 . . TGTGCCAGCAGCTTAGGGGGGGTAAATGAGCAGTTCTTC CASSLGGVNEQFF
TRBJ1-1 TRBV7-2 TRBD1 . TGTGCCAGCAGCTTACAGGGACAGGTGAACACTGAAGCTTTCTTT CASSLQGQVNTEAFF
TRBJ1-5 TRBV28 . once TGTGCCAGCAACGTCGGAGGGGTGCGCAATCATCAGCCCCAGCATTTT CASNVGGVRNHQPQHF
TRBJ1-5 TRBV15 . . TGTGCCACCAGCACTTTAGCAGGCAGGCCCCAGCATTTT CATSTLAGRPQHF
TRBJ1-6 TRBV5-1 TRBD1 . TGCGCCAGCAGCTTTGGCCAGGGGGATAATTCACCCCTCCACTTT CASSFGQGDNSPLHF
TRBJ1-1 TRBV28 . . TGTGCCAGCAGAGTGACCAACACTGAAGCTTTCTTT CASRVTNTEAFF
TRBJ1-5 TRBV19 . . TGTGCCAGTAAAGGGCCTAATCAGCCCCAGCATTTT CASKGPNQPQHF
TRBJ2-7 TRBV7-2 TRBD1 once TGTGCCAGCAGCGCTAGGGGGCGCGAGCAGTACTTC CASSARGREQYF
TRBJ1-5 TRBV9 . . TGTGCCAGCAGCGTAGCCGGGGGGAATCAGCCCCAGCATTTT CASSVAGGNQPQHF
TRBJ1-1 TRBV15 . . TGTGCCACCAGCAGAGGCCGGGGGCAAGATCACACTGAAGCTTTCTTT CATSRGRGQDHTEAFF
TRBJ2-7 TRBV28 . . TGTGCCAGCAGTTCACCCGCGCGGGGTCTGCAGTCCTACGAGCAGTACTTC CASSSPARGLQSYEQYF
TRBJ2-5 TRBV5-1 TRBD2 . TGCGCCAGCAGTCAGACTAGCGGGGAGACCCAGTACTTC CASSQTSGETQYF
TRBJ2-5 TRBV5-1 TRBD1 . TGCGCCAGCAGCGGGACAGGGGCAGAGACCCAGTACTTC CASSGTGAETQYF
TRBJ2-3 TRBV28 TRBD1 . TGTGCCAGCAGTCACGACAGGGCCACAGATACGCAGTATTTT CASSHDRATDTQYF
TRBJ1-1 TRBV5-6 . . TGTGCCAGCAGCTTTCTAGGACACTCCATGAACACTGAAGCTTTCTTT CASSFLGHSMNTEAFF
TRBJ1-2 TRBV5-1 . . TGCGCCAGCAGCTTGGAATCGCCGAACTATGGCTACACCTTC CASSLESPNYGYTF
TRBJ1-2 TRBV10-3 . few TGTGCCATCAGTGCCCGGGTGGGGGCGCAGGATGGCTACACCTTC CAISARVGAQDGYTF
TRBJ2-1 TRBV4-2 . . TGTGCCAGCAGCCGCCCGGACGCGAGCTCCTACAATGAGCAGTTCTTC CASSRPDASSYNEQFF
TRBJ1-5 TRBV28 . few TGTGCCAGCAGGGGCTCCGGTCAGCCCCAGCATTTT CASRGSGQPQHF
TRBJ1-2 TRBV14 TRBD1 . TGTGCCAGCAGCCAAGAGACAGGGCCGGGAGGAGGCTACACCTTC CASSQETGPGGGYTF
TRBJ2-5 TRBV5-1 TRBD1 . TGCGCCAGCACGGAACAGGGGGGAGAGACCCAGTACTTC CASTEQGGETQYF
TRBJ2-5 TRBV9 . . TGTGCCAGCAGCGTCCGGGGACAAGAGACCCAGTACTTC CASSVRGQETQYF
TRBJ2-2 TRBV5-8 TRBD1 . TGTGCCAGCAGACGGGACAGGGGGCCTCGGACCGGGGAGCTGTTTTTT CASRRDRGPRTGELFF
TRBJ1-2 TRBV28 . . TGTGCCAGCAGTCAGAGGGGGGGCGGGGATGGCTACACCTTC CASSQRGGGDGYTF
TRBJ2-1 TRBV5-6 TRBD2 . TGTGCCAGCAGCCCCGGGGGGGGAAACTCCTACAATGAGCAGTTCTTC CASSPGGGNSYNEQFF
TRBJ2-7 TRBV15 . . TGTGCCACCAGCGGCGGGGGCTTCGAGCAGTACTTC CATSGGGFEQYF
TRBJ2-1 TRBV7-2 . . TGTGCCAGCAGTCAAGGGGTCGAGGGTGAGCAGTTCTTC CASSQGVEGEQFF
TRBJ1-2 TRBV7-2 TRBD1 . TGTGCCAGCAGATCCAGGGGGTATAATGGCTACACCTTC CASRSRGYNGYTF
TRBJ1-2 TRBV27 . . TGTGCCAGCAGTTTAAAGGCAGGGCTAAACTATGGCTACACCTTC CASSLKAGLNYGYTF
TRBJ2-7 TRBV4-2 TRBD1 once TGTGCCAGCAGCCCCGGTACAGGGGGCGCGGCCGAGCAGTACTTC CASSPGTGGAAEQYF
TRBJ1-2 TRBV6-6 . . TGTGCCAGCAGTTCACAGGGTCAAGATGGCTACACCTTC CASSSQGQDGYTF
TRBJ2-1 TRBV6-4 TRBD2 . TGTGCCAGCAGTGGACTAGCGGGAGGGGGAGGTGAGCAGTTCTTC CASSGLAGGGGEQFF
TRBJ2-5 TRBV5-4 TRBD2 once TGTGCCAGCAGCCCCTCGGGCGGGGGTCAAGAGACCCAGTACTTC CASSPSGGGQETQYF
TRBJ2-2 TRBV9 . . TGTGCCAGCAGCGTAGAAGGACTCAACACCGGGGAGCTGTTTTTT CASSVEGLNTGELFF
TRBJ2-7 TRBV28 TRBD1 . TGTGCCAGCAGCCGAACCGGGACAGGGAGCTCCTACGAGCAGTACTTC CASSRTGTGSSYEQYF
TRBJ2-5 TRBV27 . . TGTGCCAGCAGTTTATCGCCAGGATCGCAAGAGACCCAGTACTTC CASSLSPGSQETQYF